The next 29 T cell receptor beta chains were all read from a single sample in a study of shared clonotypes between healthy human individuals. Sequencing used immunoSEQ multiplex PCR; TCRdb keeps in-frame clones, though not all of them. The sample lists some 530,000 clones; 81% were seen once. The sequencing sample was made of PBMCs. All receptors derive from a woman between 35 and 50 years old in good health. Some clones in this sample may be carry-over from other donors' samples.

In DNA, the CDR3 is TGTGCCAGCAGCCAAGCACTAGCGGGAGGCACAGATACGCAGTATTTT. Translating gives CASSQALAGGTDTQYF. The chain employs TRBV14 and TRBJ2-3; TRBD2 matches 11 bases. V trimming: 1 base; J trimming: 1 base; junction bases outside the gene matches: 1. CDR3 length equals 16 residues. Germline-derived CDR1 and CDR2 are SGHDN and FVKESK.

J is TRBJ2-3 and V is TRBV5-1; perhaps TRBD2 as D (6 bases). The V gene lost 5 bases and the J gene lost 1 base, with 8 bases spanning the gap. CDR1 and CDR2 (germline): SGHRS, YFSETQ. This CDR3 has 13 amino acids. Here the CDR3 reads CASRASGTDTQYF. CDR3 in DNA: TGCGCCAGCAGGGCTAGCGGCACAGATACGCAGTATTTT.

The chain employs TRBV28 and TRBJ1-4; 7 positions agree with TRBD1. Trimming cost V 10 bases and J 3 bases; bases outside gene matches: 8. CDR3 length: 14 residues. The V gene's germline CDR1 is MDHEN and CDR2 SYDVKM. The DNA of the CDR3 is TGTGCCACCCTTAACCAGGGGGCTAATGAAAAACTGTTTTTT. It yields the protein CATLNQGANEKLFF.

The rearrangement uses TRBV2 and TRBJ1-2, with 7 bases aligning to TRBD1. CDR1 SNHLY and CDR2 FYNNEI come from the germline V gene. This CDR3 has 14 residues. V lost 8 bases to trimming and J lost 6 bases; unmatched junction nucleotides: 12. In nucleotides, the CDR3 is TGTGCCAGCGATAGACAGGGAGAATACGATGGCTACACCTTC. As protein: CASDRQGEYDGYTF.

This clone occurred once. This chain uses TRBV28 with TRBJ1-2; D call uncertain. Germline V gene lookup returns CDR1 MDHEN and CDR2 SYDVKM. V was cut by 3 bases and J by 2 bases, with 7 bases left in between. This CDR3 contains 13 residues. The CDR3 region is CASSLYRNYGYTF. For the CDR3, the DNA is TGTGCCAGCAGTTTGTACAGAAACTATGGCTACACCTTC.

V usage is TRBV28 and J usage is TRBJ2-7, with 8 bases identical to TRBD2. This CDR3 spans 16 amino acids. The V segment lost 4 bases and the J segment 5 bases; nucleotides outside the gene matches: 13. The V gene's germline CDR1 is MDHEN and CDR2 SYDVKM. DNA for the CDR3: TGTGCCAGCAGTTCCCCTGGGAGCGGGAGTTCCCACGAGCAGTACTTC. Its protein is CASSSPGSGSSHEQYF.

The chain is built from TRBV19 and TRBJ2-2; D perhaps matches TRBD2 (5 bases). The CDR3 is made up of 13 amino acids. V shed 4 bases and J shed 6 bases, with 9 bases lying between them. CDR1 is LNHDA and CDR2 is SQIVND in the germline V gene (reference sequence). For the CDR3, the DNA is TGTGCCAGTAGTAACCTAGCTTCCGGGGAGCTGTTTTTT. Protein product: CASSNLASGELFF. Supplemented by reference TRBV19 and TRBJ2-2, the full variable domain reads DGGITQSPKYLFRKEGQNVTLSCEQNLNHDAMYWYRQDPGQGLRLIYYSQIVNDFQKGDIAEGYSVSREKKESFPLTVTSAQKNPTAFYLCASSNLASGELFFGEGSRLTVL.

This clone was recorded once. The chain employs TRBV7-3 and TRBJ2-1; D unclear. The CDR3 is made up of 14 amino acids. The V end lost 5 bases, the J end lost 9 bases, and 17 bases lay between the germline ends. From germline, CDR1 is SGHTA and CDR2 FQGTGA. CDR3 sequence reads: CASSPIGVGSEQFF. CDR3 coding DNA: TGTGCCAGCAGCCCCATTGGAGTGGGTTCTGAGCAGTTCTTC.

DNA of the CDR3: TGCGCCAGCACCCTCTACGAGACCCAGTACTTC. Translation gives CASTLYETQYF. The V and J genes are TRBV5-1 and TRBJ2-5, with D unclear. V gave up 6 bases and J gave up 5 bases, with 8 bases separating them. Germline V CDR1 and CDR2: SGHRS, YFSETQ. The CDR3 has 11 amino acids. The full variable domain, in which reference TRBV5-1 and TRBJ2-5 provide the parts outside the CDR3, is KAGVTQTPRYLIKTRGQQVTLSCSPISGHRSVSWYQQTPGQGLQFLFEYFSETQRNKGNFPGRFSGRQFSNSRSEMNVSTLELGDSALYLCASTLYETQYFGPGTRLLVL.

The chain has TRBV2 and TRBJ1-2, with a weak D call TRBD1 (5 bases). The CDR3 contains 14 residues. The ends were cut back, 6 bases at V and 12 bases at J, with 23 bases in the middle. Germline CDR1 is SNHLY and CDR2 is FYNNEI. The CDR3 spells CASRIRDALVVDTF. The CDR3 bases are TGTGCCAGCAGAATACGGGACGCACTTGTGGTAGACACCTTC.

The CDR3 is CASSLLGTSTYNEQFF. As DNA, the CDR3 is TGCGCCAGCAGCTTGTTGGGGACATCTACCTACAATGAGCAGTTCTTC. The chain carries TRBV5-1 and TRBJ2-1; weak D call: TRBD1 (6 bases). Trimming cost V 1 base and J 2 bases, with 13 bases left between them. CDR3 length equals 16 residues. CDR1 is SGHRS and CDR2 is YFSETQ in the germline V gene.

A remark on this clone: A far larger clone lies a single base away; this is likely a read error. The CDR3 reads CATSRGARYEQYF. The CDR3 DNA sequence: TGTGCCACCAGCAGAGGTGCCCGATACGAGCAGTACTTC. V and J are TRBV15 and TRBJ2-7; no clear D. Per germline, CDR1 LNHNV and CDR2 YYDKDF (reference sequence). The CDR3 consists of 13 residues. The ends were cut back, 1 base at V and 4 bases at J, with 8 bases in the middle.

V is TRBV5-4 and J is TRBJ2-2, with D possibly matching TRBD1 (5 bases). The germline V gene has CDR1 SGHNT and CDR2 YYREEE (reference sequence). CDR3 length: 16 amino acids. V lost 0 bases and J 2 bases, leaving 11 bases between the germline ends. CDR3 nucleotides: TGTGCCAGCAGCTTGGGCAGGGCCCTAAACACCGGGGAGCTGTTTTTT. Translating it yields CASSLGRALNTGELFF.

In nucleotides, the CDR3 is TGCAGCGTGGGTAAGGGGGCGGAACCCGGGGAGCTGTTTTTT. Its translation is CSVGKGAEPGELFF. The chain combines TRBV29-1 with TRBJ2-2; 7 bases fit TRBD1. The junction had 10 bases not matched to a gene; V was cut back by 6 bases and J by 6 bases. The length of the CDR3 is 14 residues. Germline-derived CDR1 and CDR2 are SQVTM and ANQGSEA.

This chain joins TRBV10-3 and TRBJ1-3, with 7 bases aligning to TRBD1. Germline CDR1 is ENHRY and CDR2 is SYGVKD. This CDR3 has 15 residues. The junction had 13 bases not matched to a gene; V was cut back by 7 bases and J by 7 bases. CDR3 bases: TGTGCCATCACCGCCCTACAGGGGTCGGGGAACACCATATATTTT. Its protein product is CAITALQGSGNTIYF.

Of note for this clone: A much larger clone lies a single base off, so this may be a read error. The CDR3 DNA is TGTGCCATCAGTGAGACCCAACCCGCCGTGGGCGAGACCCAGTACTTC. It is translated as CAISETQPAVGETQYF. V gene TRBV10-3 combines with J gene TRBJ2-5; D is uncertain. The V end lost 2 bases, the J end lost 5 bases, and 18 bases lay between the germline ends. The CDR3 extends over 16 amino acids. From germline, CDR1 is ENHRY and CDR2 SYGVKD.

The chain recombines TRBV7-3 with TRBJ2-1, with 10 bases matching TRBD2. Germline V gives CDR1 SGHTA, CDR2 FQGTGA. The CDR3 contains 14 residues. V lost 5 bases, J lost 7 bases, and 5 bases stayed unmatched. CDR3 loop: CASSPLAGYNEQFF. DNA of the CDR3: TGTGCCAGCAGCCCACTAGCGGGATATAATGAGCAGTTCTTC.

This CDR3 is CSASAGYEQYF. The CDR3 nucleotides are TGCAGCGCTAGTGCGGGGTACGAGCAGTACTTC. The J gene is TRBJ2-7, the V gene TRBV29-1; perhaps TRBD2 as D (6 bases). This CDR3 comprises 11 residues. Germline V lookup: CDR1 SQVTM, CDR2 ANQGSEA. Trimming shortened V by 7 bases and J by 4 bases, and 11 bases separated the two germline ends.

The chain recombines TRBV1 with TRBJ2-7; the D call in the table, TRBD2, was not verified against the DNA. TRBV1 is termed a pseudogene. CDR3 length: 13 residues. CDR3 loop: CTSDQRTPYEQYF. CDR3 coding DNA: TGCACCAGCGACCAGCGGACGCCCTACGAGCAGTACTTC.

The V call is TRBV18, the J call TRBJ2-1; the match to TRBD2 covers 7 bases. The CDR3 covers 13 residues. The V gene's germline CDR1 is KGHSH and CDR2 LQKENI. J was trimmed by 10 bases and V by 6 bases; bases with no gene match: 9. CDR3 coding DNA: TGTGCCAGCTCCTCGGGAGGCCTAGAGGAGCAGTTCTTC. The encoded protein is CASSSGGLEEQFF.

The CDR3 is CASSARDYLYNEQFF. CDR3 DNA sequence: TGTGCCAGCAGCGCCCGGGACTACCTCTACAATGAGCAGTTCTTC. This chain joins TRBV9 and TRBJ2-1; 7 bases agree with TRBD2. V dropped 3 bases and J dropped 3; count of bases not matched to a gene: 6. The CDR3 contains 15 residues. CDR1 and CDR2 (germline): SGDLS, YYNGEE. Together with reference TRBV9 and TRBJ2-1, the CDR3 gives the full variable domain: DSGVTQTPKHLITATGQRVTLRCSPRSGDLSVYWYQQSLDQGLQFLIQYYNGEERAKGNILERFSAQQFPDLHSELNLSSLELGDSALYFCASSARDYLYNEQFFGPGTRLTVL.

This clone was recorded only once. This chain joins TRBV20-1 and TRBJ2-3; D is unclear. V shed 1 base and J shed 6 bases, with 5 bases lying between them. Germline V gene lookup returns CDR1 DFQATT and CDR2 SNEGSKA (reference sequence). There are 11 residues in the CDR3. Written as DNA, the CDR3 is TGCAGTGCTAGAGTGACGGATACGCAGTATTTT. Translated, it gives CSARVTDTQYF.

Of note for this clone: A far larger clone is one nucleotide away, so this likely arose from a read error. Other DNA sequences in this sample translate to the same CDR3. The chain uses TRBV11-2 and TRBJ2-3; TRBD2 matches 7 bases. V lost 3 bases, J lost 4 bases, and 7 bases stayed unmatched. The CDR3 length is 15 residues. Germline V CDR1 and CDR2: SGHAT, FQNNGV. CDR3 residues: CASSFWGGSPDTQYF. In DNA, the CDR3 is TGTGCCAGCAGCTTCTGGGGGGGTTCTCCAGATACGCAGTATTTT.

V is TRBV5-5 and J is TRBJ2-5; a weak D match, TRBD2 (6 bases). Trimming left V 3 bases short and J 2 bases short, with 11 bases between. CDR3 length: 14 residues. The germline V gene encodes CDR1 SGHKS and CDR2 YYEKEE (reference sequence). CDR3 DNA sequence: TGTGCCAGCAGCTGGCCGGGAGAACAAGAGACCCAGTACTTC. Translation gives CASSWPGEQETQYF.

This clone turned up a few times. The CDR3 DNA sequence: TGCGCCAGCAGTGATACGGGACTAGCGGAAGAGACCCAGTACTTC. Translation gives CASSDTGLAEETQYF. The chain recombines TRBV10-2 with TRBJ2-5; 11 bases agree with TRBD2. The length of the CDR3 is 15 residues. The V gene's germline CDR1 is WSHSY and CDR2 SAAADI. Trimming cost V 3 bases and J 3 bases; bases outside gene matches: 3.

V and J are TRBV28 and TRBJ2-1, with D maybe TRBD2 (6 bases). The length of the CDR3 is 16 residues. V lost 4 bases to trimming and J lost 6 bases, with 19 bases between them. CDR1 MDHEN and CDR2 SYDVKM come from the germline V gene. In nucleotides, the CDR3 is TGTGCCAGCAGTTCCGTCGGGCTAGCGAGGTCCAATGAGCAGTTCTTC. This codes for CASSSVGLARSNEQFF.

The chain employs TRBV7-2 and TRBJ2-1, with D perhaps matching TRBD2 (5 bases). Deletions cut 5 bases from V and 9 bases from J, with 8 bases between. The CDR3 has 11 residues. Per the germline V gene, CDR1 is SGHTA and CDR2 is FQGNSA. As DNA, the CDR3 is TGTGCCAGCAGCCAAGAGGGTGAGCAGTTCTTC. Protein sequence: CASSQEGEQFF.

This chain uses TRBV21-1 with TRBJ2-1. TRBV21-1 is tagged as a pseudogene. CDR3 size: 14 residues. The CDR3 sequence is CASSKGTAYNERFF. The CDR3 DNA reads TGTGCCAGCAGCAAAGGGACGGCCTACAATGAGCGGTTCTTC.

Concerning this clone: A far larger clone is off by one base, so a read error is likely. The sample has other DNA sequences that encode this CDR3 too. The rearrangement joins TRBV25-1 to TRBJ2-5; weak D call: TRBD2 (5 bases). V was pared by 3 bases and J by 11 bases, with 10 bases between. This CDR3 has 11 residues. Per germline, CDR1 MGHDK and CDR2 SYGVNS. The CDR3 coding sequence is TGTGCCAGCAGTGAGGGATGGACTCAGTACTTC. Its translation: CASSEGWTQYF.